This T cell receptor (beta chain) derives from a study of blood T cell repertoires in COVID-19. CDR1 is MNHEY and CDR2 is SMNVEV in the germline V gene (reference sequence). CDR3 length equals 15 residues. V was clipped by 2 bases and J by 0 bases, with 11 bases between them. This table comes from immunoSEQ multiplex PCR, and its TCRdb copy is limited to in-frame clones, with some not included. The sample has about 210,000 clones; around 86% are singletons. The V and J genes are TRBV27 and TRBJ2-7, with D possibly being TRBD2 (7 bases). The sequence derives from a man aged 30 to 45 in a cohort exposed to, infected with or recovered from COVID-19 (not recorded which). The sample comprised PBMCs or T cells enriched from blood (not recorded which). The CDR3 is CASSLGRGSSYEQYF. For the CDR3, the DNA is TGTGCCAGCAGTTTAGGGAGGGGGAGCTCCTACGAGCAGTACTTC.